This TCR beta chain derives from a study of blood T cells in healthy people across ages. Overall study results and limits: Samples with more naive T cells showed higher observed beta diversity. Higher diversity and more naive CD4+ cells were features of long-lived donors, compared to aged donors.

A J-beta primer mix and a sample-barcoded 5' primer were used in a second PCR of roughly 6 to 12 cycles. Each CDR3 protein gets one entry after TCRdb re-called the 5' RACE reads with MiXCR. Among 780,000 or so distinct CDR3 sequences listed, about 56% were seen once. Each sample had at least 6 million PBMCs isolated. Extraction yielded at least 6 micrograms of total RNA per sample. CDR3 length: 16 residues. With V trimmed by 4 bases and J by 7 bases, 16 bases remained unmatched. Germline V lookup: CDR1 SGHRS, CDR2 YFSETQ. With respect to this clonotype: The antigen is unknown.

The sequence was collected from a man aged 40-50 years in good health. Specimen: blood. V usage is TRBV5-1 and J usage is TRBJ2-7, with 8 bases aligning to TRBD2. The CDR3, as DNA: TGCGCCAGCAGCGTGGGATTAGCGGGGCACGACAATGAGCAGTACTTC. Its translation is CASSVGLAGHDNEQYF.